Below, 8 T cell receptor beta chains from the same sample are listed, as sequenced in a study of cytomegalovirus exposure and HLA in healthy donors. Both 60 Vbeta primers and 13 Jbeta primers went into the PCR. The table came from immunoSEQ multiplex PCR; TCRdb's copy has only in-frame clones and leaves some out. The sample records about 200,000 clones, roughly four fifths being singletons. Sequencing input: PBMCs. These receptors originate from a girl aged 2-9 years in good health and CMV-seronegative.

The chain carries TRBV10-1 and TRBJ1-4; 9 nucleotides align to TRBD1. Germline CDR1 WNHNN, CDR2 SYGVQD (reference sequence). This CDR3 contains 13 residues. Trimming removed 6 bases from V and 6 bases from J; junction bases left unmatched: 2. The CDR3 region is CASSRDRDEKLFF. The CDR3 DNA reads as TGCGCCAGCAGCAGGGACAGGGATGAAAAACTGTTTTTT.

The V gene is TRBV7-9, the J gene TRBJ1-1, with D possibly matching TRBD1 (6 bases). CDR1 SEHNR and CDR2 FQNEAQ come from the germline V gene (reference sequence). CDR3 length: 14 amino acids. Trimming took 1 base from V and 6 from J, leaving 12 bases between them. Written as DNA, the CDR3 is TGTGCCAGCAGCTTAGTTGGGGGGGGGCCTGAAGCTTTCTTT. Its translation is CASSLVGGGPEAFF.

The chain employs TRBV19 and TRBJ1-1; D may be TRBD1 (5 bases). This CDR3 has 12 residues. Germline CDR1 LNHDA, CDR2 SQIVND (reference sequence). The V gene lost 7 bases and the J gene lost 8 bases, with 14 bases spanning the gap. The CDR3, as DNA: TGTGCCAGTAAACAAGGGGCGGACGAAGCTTTCTTT. Translation: CASKQGADEAFF. The whole variable domain, filled in from reference TRBV19 and TRBJ1-1, reads DGGITQSPKYLFRKEGQNVTLSCEQNLNHDAMYWYRQDPGQGLRLIYYSQIVNDFQKGDIAEGYSVSREKKESFPLTVTSAQKNPTAFYLCASKQGADEAFFGQGTRLTVV.

This clone has a single count. J is TRBJ1-1 and V is TRBV7-8, with a weak D call TRBD1 (6 bases). CDR1 SGHVS and CDR2 FQNEAQ come from the germline V gene. The CDR3 extends over 14 amino acids. With 3 bases removed from V and 4 bases from J, the gap between germline ends came to 12 bases. CDR3 DNA: TGTGCCAGCAGCTTTTCAGGGGTGGTCACTGAAGCTTTCTTT. It specifies CASSFSGVVTEAFF. The whole variable domain, remainder taken from reference TRBV7-8 and TRBJ1-1, is GAGVSQSPRYKVAKRGQDVALRCDPISGHVSLFWYQQALGQGPEFLTYFQNEAQLDKSGLPSDRFFAERPEGSVSTLKIQRTQQEDSAVYLCASSFSGVVTEAFFGQGTRLTVV.

The V gene is TRBV7-3, the J gene TRBJ1-5; TRBD1 matches 7 bases. From germline, CDR1 is SGHTA and CDR2 FQGTGA. This CDR3 has 14 residues. J was trimmed by 7 bases and V by 5 bases; bases with no gene match: 8. Written as DNA, the CDR3 is TGTGCCAGCAGCATATGGAGGGGGCGACAGCCCCAGCATTTT. This sequence encodes CASSIWRGRQPQHF. The full variable domain, in which reference TRBV7-3 and TRBJ1-5 provide the parts outside the CDR3, is GAGVSQTPSNKVTEKGKYVELRCDPISGHTALYWYRQSLGQGPEFLIYFQGTGAADDSGLPNDRFFAVRPEGSVSTLKIQRTERGDSAVYLCASSIWRGRQPQHFGDGTRLSIL.

This clone was recorded once. This rearrangement joins TRBV2 to TRBJ2-1, with TRBD2 matching over 9 bases. The CDR3 consists of 16 residues. Losses at the gene ends were 5 bases for V and 7 bases for J; bases not matched to a gene: 12. The germline V gene has CDR1 SNHLY and CDR2 FYNNEI. CDR3 nucleotides: TGTGCCAGCAGTATTGATAGCGGGAGAATCGGGAATGAGCAGTTCTTC. It translates to CASSIDSGRIGNEQFF. Based on the CDR3 plus reference TRBV2 and TRBJ2-1, the full variable domain is EPEVTQTPSHQVTQMGQEVILRCVPISNHLYFYWYRQILGQKVEFLVSFYNNEISEKSEIFDDQFSVERPDGSNFTLKIRSTKLEDSAMYFCASSIDSGRIGNEQFFGPGTRLTVL.

V usage is TRBV7-3 and J usage is TRBJ2-5; D might be TRBD2 (5 bases). With 5 bases removed from V and 5 bases from J, the gap between germline ends came to 12 bases. The CDR3 is 13 amino acids. Germline CDR1 and CDR2: SGHTA and FQGTGA. CDR3 in amino acids: CASSPGPGETQYF. CDR3 nucleotide sequence: TGTGCCAGCAGCCCTGGCCCGGGGGAGACCCAGTACTTC. The full variable domain, in which reference TRBV7-3 and TRBJ2-5 provide the parts outside the CDR3, is GAGVSQTPSNKVTEKGKYVELRCDPISGHTALYWYRQSLGQGPEFLIYFQGTGAADDSGLPNDRFFAVRPEGSVSTLKIQRTERGDSAVYLCASSPGPGETQYFGPGTRLLVL.

This chain joins TRBV11-3 and TRBJ2-1; TRBD2 matches 14 bases. CDR1 is SGHNT and CDR2 is YENEEA in the germline V gene. The CDR3 consists of 17 residues. V dropped 5 bases and J dropped 6; count of bases not matched to a gene: 9. The CDR3 nucleotides are TGTGCCAGCAGCCTTGGGACTAGCGGGAGCAAACGCAATGAGCAGTTCTTC. It encodes CASSLGTSGSKRNEQFF.